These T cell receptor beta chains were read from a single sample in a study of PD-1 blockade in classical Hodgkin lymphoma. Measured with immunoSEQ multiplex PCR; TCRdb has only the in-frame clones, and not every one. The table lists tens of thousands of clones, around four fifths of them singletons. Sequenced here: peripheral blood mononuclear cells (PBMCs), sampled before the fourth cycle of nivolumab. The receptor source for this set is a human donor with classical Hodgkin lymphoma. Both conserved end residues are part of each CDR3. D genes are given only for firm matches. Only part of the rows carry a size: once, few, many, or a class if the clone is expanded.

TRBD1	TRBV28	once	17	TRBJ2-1	CASRGPGQGERRNEQFF	TGTGCCAGCAGGGGCCCGGGACAGGGAGAGAGGAGGAATGAGCAGTTCTTC
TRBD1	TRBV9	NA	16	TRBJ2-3	CASSVDTGVSTDTQYF	TGTGCCAGCAGCGTAGACACAGGGGTTAGCACAGATACGCAGTATTTT
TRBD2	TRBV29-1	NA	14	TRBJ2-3	CSVRLAGGLDTQYF	TGCAGCGTTAGACTAGCGGGGGGGCTCGATACGCAGTATTTT
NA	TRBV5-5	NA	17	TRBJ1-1	CASSLDPHLQGGTEAFF	TGTGCCAGCAGCTTGGATCCCCACCTACAGGGTGGAACTGAAGCTTTCTTT
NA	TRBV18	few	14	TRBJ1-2	CASSPGTSNYGYTF	TGTGCCAGCTCACCCGGGACTTCTAACTATGGCTACACCTTC
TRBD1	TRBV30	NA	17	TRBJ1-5	CAWGTGRVLTGNQPQHF	TGTGCCTGGGGGACAGGGCGAGTGTTGACGGGGAATCAGCCCCAGCATTTT
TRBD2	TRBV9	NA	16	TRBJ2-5	CASSVGSGRAGETQYF	TGTGCCAGCAGCGTCGGAAGCGGGAGGGCGGGAGAGACCCAGTACTTC
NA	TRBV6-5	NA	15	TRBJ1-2	CASSPQRGMAYGYTF	TGTGCCAGCAGTCCCCAGCGGGGAATGGCCTATGGCTACACCTTC
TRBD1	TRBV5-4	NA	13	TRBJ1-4	CASSLRGIEKLFF	TGTGCCAGCAGCCTCAGGGGGATTGAAAAACTGTTTTTT
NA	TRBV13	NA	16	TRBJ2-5	CASSSRAGYFGETQYF	TGTGCCAGCAGCTCTCGAGCAGGGTATTTTGGGGAGACCCAGTACTTC
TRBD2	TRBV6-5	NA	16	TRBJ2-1	CASSYSPSGSYNEQFF	TGTGCCAGCAGTTACTCGCCTAGCGGGTCCTACAATGAGCAGTTCTTC
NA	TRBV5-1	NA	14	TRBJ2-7	CASSLVGTSYEQYF	TGCGCCAGCAGCTTGGTCGGCACATCCTACGAGCAGTACTTC
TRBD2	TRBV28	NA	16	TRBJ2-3	CASSSSGLAHTDTQYF	TGTGCCAGCAGTTCCTCAGGACTAGCGCACACAGATACGCAGTATTTT
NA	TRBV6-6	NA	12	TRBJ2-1	CASSPSYNEQFF	TGTGCCAGCAGCCCTAGCTACAATGAGCAGTTCTTC
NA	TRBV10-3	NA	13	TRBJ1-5	CAIRPGDNQPQHF	TGTGCCATCAGGCCGGGGGACAATCAGCCCCAGCATTTT
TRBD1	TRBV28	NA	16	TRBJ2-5	CAIQRTGYTREETQYF	TGTGCCATCCAGCGGACAGGGTATACGAGGGAAGAGACCCAGTACTTC
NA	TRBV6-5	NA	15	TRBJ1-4	CASSFEGLSREKLFF	TGTGCCAGCAGTTTCGAAGGTCTTAGTAGGGAAAAACTGTTTTTT
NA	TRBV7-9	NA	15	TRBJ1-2	CASSHYSGPYYGYTF	TGTGCCAGCAGCCACTATTCCGGGCCCTACTATGGCTACACCTTC
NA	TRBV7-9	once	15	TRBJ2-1	CASSLRQAAYNEQFF	TGTGCCAGCAGCCTCCGACAGGCCGCCTACAATGAGCAGTTCTTC
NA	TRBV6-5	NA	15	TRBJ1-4	CASNRNGNLNEKLFF	TGTGCCAGCAACCGGAACGGAAATCTGAATGAAAAACTGTTTTTT
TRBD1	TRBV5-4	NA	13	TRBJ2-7	CASTRDSSYEQYF	TGTGCCAGCACCCGGGACAGTTCCTACGAGCAGTACTTC
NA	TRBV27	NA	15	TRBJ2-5	CASSLARSGQETQYF	TGTGCCAGCAGTTTGGCCAGGTCGGGCCAAGAGACCCAGTACTTC
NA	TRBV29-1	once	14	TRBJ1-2	CSVRTPRPNYGYTF	TGCAGCGTTAGGACTCCCCGGCCAAACTATGGCTACACCTTC
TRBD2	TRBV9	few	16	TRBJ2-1	CASSGVIGSGRNEQFF	TGTGCCAGCAGCGGGGTTATTGGGAGCGGGAGGAATGAGCAGTTCTTC
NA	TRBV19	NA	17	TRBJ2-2	CASCSALSGGRPGELFF	TGTGCCAGTTGTTCGGCCCTTAGCGGAGGAAGGCCCGGGGAGCTGTTTTTT
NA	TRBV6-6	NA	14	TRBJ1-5	CASSYRTGNQPQHF	TGTGCCAGTAGTTATCGGACCGGGAATCAGCCCCAGCATTTT
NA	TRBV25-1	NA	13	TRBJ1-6	CASTRDMNSPLHF	TGTGCCAGCACCCGGGACATGAATTCACCCCTCCACTTT
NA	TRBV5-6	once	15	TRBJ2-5	CASSLFGGNQETQYF	TGTGCCAGCAGCTTGTTCGGTGGGAATCAAGAGACCCAGTACTTC
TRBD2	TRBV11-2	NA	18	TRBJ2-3	CASSLAPTSGGEADTQYF	TGTGCCAGCAGCTTAGCACCCACTAGCGGGGGGGAGGCAGATACGCAGTATTTT
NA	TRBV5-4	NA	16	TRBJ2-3	CASTANSGASTDTQYF	TGTGCCAGCACCGCCAACTCCGGGGCTAGCACAGATACGCAGTATTTT
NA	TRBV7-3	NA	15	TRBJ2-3	CASSFRGAGTDTQYF	TGTGCCAGCAGCTTCCGGGGGGCAGGCACAGATACGCAGTATTTT
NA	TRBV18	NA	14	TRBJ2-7	CASSPSLGSYEQYF	TGTGCCAGCTCACCAAGCCTAGGGTCCTACGAGCAGTACTTC
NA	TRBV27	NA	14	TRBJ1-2	CASGNAGSVYGYTF	TGTGCCAGCGGGAATGCAGGGTCAGTCTATGGCTACACCTTC
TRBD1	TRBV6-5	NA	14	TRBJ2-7	CASSFGQGGGKQYF	TGTGCCAGCAGTTTCGGACAGGGGGGAGGGAAGCAGTACTTC
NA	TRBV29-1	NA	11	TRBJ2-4	CRFEKWNIQYF	TGCAGGTTTGAGAAGTGGAACATTCAGTACTTC
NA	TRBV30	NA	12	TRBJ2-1	CAWRRAYNEQFF	TGTGCCTGGAGACGGGCTTACAATGAGCAGTTCTTC
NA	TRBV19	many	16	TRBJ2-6	CASKGPRRSGANVLTF	TGTGCCAGTAAAGGACCCCGACGCTCTGGGGCCAACGTCCTGACTTTC
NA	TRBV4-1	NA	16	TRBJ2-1	CASSPPWGESYNEQFF	TGCGCCAGCAGCCCCCCGTGGGGGGAAAGCTACAATGAGCAGTTCTTC
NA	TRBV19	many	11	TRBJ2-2	CASSIFRELFF	TGTGCCAGTAGTATTTTCCGGGAGCTGTTTTTT
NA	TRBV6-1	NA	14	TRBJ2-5	CASSDDPYQETQYF	TGTGCCAGCAGTGATGATCCGTACCAAGAGACCCAGTACTTC
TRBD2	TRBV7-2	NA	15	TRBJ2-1	CASSLGLAGYNEQFF	TGTGCCAGCAGCTTAGGTCTAGCGGGTTACAATGAGCAGTTCTTC
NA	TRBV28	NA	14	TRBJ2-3	CACRRAGRTDTQYF	TGTGCCTGCCGGCGGGCGGGTCGGACAGATACGCAGTATTTT
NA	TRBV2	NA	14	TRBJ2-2	CASTSGGDTGELFF	TGTGCCAGCACTTCAGGAGGGGACACCGGGGAGCTGTTTTTT
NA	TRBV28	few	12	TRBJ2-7	CASSLKPYEQYF	TGTGCCAGCAGCTTGAAGCCCTACGAGCAGTACTTC
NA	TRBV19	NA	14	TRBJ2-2	CASSRPFYTGELFF	TGTGCCAGTAGTAGACCTTTTTACACCGGGGAGCTGTTTTTT
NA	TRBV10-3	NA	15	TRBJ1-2	CAISDLTGTNYGYTF	TGTGCCATCAGTGACCTAACAGGAACTAACTATGGCTACACCTTC
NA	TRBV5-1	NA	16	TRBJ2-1	CASSPWVADSYNEQFF	TGCGCCAGCAGCCCGTGGGTAGCGGATAGCTACAATGAGCAGTTCTTC
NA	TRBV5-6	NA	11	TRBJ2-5	CASSFRETQYF	TGTGCCAGCAGCTTCAGGGAGACCCAGTACTTC
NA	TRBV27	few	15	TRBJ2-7	CASRRVSYRAYEQYF	TGTGCCAGCAGGAGGGTCTCCTATAGGGCCTACGAGCAGTACTTC
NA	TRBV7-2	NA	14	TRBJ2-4	CASSPGGAENIQYF	TGTGCCAGCAGCCCCGGGGGAGCGGAAAACATTCAGTACTTC
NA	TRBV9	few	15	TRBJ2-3	CASSVVGERADTQYF	TGTGCCAGCAGCGTAGTTGGGGAGAGGGCAGATACGCAGTATTTT
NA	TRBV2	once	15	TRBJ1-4	CASSGTSSSGEKLFF	TGTGCCAGCAGCGGTACCTCATCATCGGGGGAAAAACTGTTTTTT
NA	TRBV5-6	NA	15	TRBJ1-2	CASSWRQIANYGYTF	TGTGCCAGCAGCTGGAGACAAATAGCTAACTATGGCTACACCTTC
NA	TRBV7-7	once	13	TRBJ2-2	CASSFRSTGELFF	TGTGCCAGCAGCTTCAGGTCTACCGGGGAGCTGTTTTTT
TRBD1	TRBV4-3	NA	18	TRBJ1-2	CASSQEWGTGALNYGYTF	TGCGCCAGCAGCCAAGAATGGGGGACAGGCGCCCTTAACTATGGCTACACCTTC
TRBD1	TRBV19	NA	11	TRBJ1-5	CASSTGTAQHF	TGTGCCAGTAGTACTGGGACAGCCCAGCATTTT
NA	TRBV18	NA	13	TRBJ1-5	CASSQGEDQPQHF	TGTGCCAGCTCACAGGGGGAAGATCAGCCCCAGCATTTT
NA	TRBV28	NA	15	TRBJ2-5	CASSLDLGPQETQYF	TGTGCCAGCAGTTTGGATTTGGGGCCTCAAGAGACCCAGTACTTC
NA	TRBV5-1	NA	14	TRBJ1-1	CASSLSGMVTEAFF	TGCGCCAGCAGCTTGTCAGGGATGGTCACTGAAGCTTTCTTT
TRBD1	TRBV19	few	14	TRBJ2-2	CASSITGDTGELFF	TGTGCCAGTAGTATAACAGGGGATACCGGGGAGCTGTTTTTT